The entry that follows covers one TCR beta chain sequence. This clonotype has only a few counts. Its target antigen remains unknown. Per-base qualities were not stored, and no clone one base away is much larger. This sample is part of a study of blood T cells in healthy people across ages (dated by TCRdb to about 2015). Regarding the study in general: Template switching captured roughly one uniquely barcoded TCR beta cDNA molecule per two T cells in model experiments. To track age-related changes in TCR beta repertoire diversity, the study relied on deep sequencing normalized with unique cDNA molecular identifiers. The donors were divided into four age groups: young (average around 15 years), middle-aged (about 39), aged (62) and long-lived (approximately 74). Donors of different ages were randomly distributed across sequencing lanes to avoid experimental bias. Two additional independent replicas of 1 million unique cDNA reads from the same blood draw were analyzed for two donors (one aged 18 to 30 and one aged 80 or older). General study outcomes and caveats: Bulk unsorted PBMC profiling prevented conclusive comparison of naive and antigen-experienced compartments. A strong correlation was found between observed TCR beta diversity and the percentage of naive T cells measured by flow cytometry. Because donor CMV infection status was unknown, age-related changes in expanded clonotypes were potentially confounded. Compared with the aged group, more naive CD4+ T cells, fewer expanded clones and increased TCR diversity were shown by the long-lived group, suggesting age selection. Observed TCR beta diversity per million T cells fell roughly linearly with age, and a significant reduction was already apparent by age roughly 40. Total diversity estimates from one million sequenced T cells were considered lower bounds and underestimates.

The germline V gene supplies CDR1 SGHVS and CDR2 FNYEAQ. Cut back by 8 bases and 2 bases, the V and J ends lie 13 bases apart. The cysteine opens and the phenylalanine closes a CDR3 of 13 amino acids. Left in the record is the CDR3 DNA by itself, 39 bases read in frame from the first base. Donors were under 40 systemically healthy Caucasian individuals from Russia aged 6 to 90 years. Each donor gave 8 to 10 milliliters of peripheral blood, drawn into EDTA-treated Vacutainer tubes. Ficoll-Paque density-gradient centrifugation was used to isolate PBMCs, with at least 7 million per sample. Total RNA, at least 6 micrograms per sample, was extracted from PBMCs with Trizol reagent. Naive CD45RAhigh/CD27high T cell percentages were measured by flow cytometry on a PBMC aliquot from every donor. Receptor libraries were prepared by 5' RACE. Sequenced using an Illumina HiSeq 2500. The second PCR ran for roughly 7 to 12 cycles and used a J-beta primer mix along with a sample-barcoded 5' primer. Each TCR beta cDNA molecule received a unique molecular identifier from a template-switch 5' adaptor carrying 12 random nucleotides. Each sample yielded at least 3 million CDR3-containing paired-end reads. All of the RNA was converted into first-strand cDNA using the Mint cDNA synthesis kit, with a TRBC-specific oligonucleotide serving as the primer. After uracil-DNA glycosylase treatment, a first 18-cycle PCR used universal primers M1SS and BC2_uni_R on all cDNA. Regarding the original processing steps: For normalization, 1 million high-quality reads, each with a distinct molecular identifier, were randomly selected from each sample. Reads sharing molecular identifiers were discarded rather than binned into consensus sequences. CDR3 identification, clonotype clustering and error correction used MiTCR with a Q25 quality threshold and the strictest error-elimination algorithm. A nonparametric unseen species model with Euler transformation was used to estimate a lower bound on total TCR beta diversity. TCRdb passed the public sequencing reads through fastp at Q25 and MiXCR, retaining productive beta sequences. Every distinct CDR3 protein forms one entry, paired with its most common genes and DNA. TCRdb's processing, not the authors' own work, is the source of the V and J calls. The table for this sample lists approximately 800,000 distinct CDR3 sequences; around three fifths of them were counted only once. The ten largest make up around a quarter of the sample.

The sequenced sample was blood. The rearrangement combines TRBV7-6 with TRBJ2-7; the best D guess is TRBD2, with 7 bases matching. The sequence derives from a man between 40 and 49 years old in good health. The nucleotides are TGTGCCAGCGCGAGGGGGGGTACCTACGAGCAGTACTTC. It encodes CASARGGTYEQYF.